The 19 T cell receptor beta chains given below trace back to one sample, sequenced in a study of shared clonotypes between healthy human individuals (TCRdb year 2020). Libraries were built with the immunoSEQ multiplex PCR assay. Drawn from immuneACCESS, this table holds only the in-frame rearrangements with V and J called that TCRdb kept. Clones are partly lost; checked studies trace under half to an unresolved V gene and leave the rest unexplained. The sample table contains hundreds of thousands of clones; only one count was recorded for almost 97% of them. The ten largest clones represent 0.05% to 0.07% of the sample. The sample was naive CD4+ T cells sorted from blood. The cell subset or site label, read with the paper, signifies: CD45RA+ positively selected. The receptors were sampled from a woman aged 25 to 45 in good health.

V is TRBV21-1 and J is TRBJ1-2; TRBD1 reflects the table's D call only, with no check against the DNA. TRBV21-1 is a known pseudogene. The CDR3 has 12 amino acids. The CDR3 spells CASTPDRMGYTF. In nucleotides, the CDR3 is TGTGCCAGCACCCCGGACAGGATGGGCTACACCTTC.

This clone has a handful of counts. The chain couples TRBV4-1 to TRBJ1-4; D not resolved. CDR3 length: 13 residues. V was cut by 4 bases and J by 5 bases, with 8 bases left in between. CDR1 and CDR2 (germline): MGHRA, YSYEKL. The CDR3 reads CASSRTRNEKLFF. DNA of the CDR3: TGCGCCAGCAGCCGGACGAGGAATGAAAAACTGTTTTTT.

V and J are TRBV9 and TRBJ2-7; 7 positions match TRBD1. The CDR3 is made up of 15 amino acids. CDR1 and CDR2 (germline): SGDLS, YYNGEE. V lost 3 bases, J lost 1 base, and 7 bases stayed unmatched. CDR3 in amino acids: CASSDGRQGSYEQYF. As DNA, the CDR3 is TGTGCCAGCAGCGACGGACGACAGGGATCCTACGAGCAGTACTTC.

The J gene is TRBJ1-5, the V gene TRBV28; D is uncertain. V shed 3 bases and J shed 5 bases, with 5 bases lying between them. In germline, CDR1 is MDHEN, CDR2 SYDVKM. There are 12 residues in the CDR3. CDR3 DNA sequence: TGTGCCAGCAGTTTTTTTGATCAGCCCCAGCATTTT. It encodes CASSFFDQPQHF. The entire variable domain, with the rest obtained from reference TRBV28 and TRBJ1-5, is as follows: DVKVTQSSRYLVKRTGEKVFLECVQDMDHENMFWYRQDPGLGLRLIYFSYDVKMKEKGDIPEGYSVSREKKERFSLILESASTNQTSMYLCASSFFDQPQHFGDGTRLSIL.

The rearrangement links TRBV5-4 to TRBJ1-5, with 7 bases matching TRBD1. V lost 0 bases and J lost 7; bases outside the gene matches: 7. The CDR3 is 15 amino acids. Germline assignment: CDR1 SGHNT and CDR2 YYREEE (reference sequence). As DNA, the CDR3 is TGTGCCAGCAGCTTGGTACAGGGGATGGGGCAGCCCCAGCATTTT. Amino acids: CASSLVQGMGQPQHF.

This chain uses TRBV19 with TRBJ2-5; 10 bases are a match to TRBD2. The CDR3 is 14 residues long. The germline gives CDR1 LNHDA, CDR2 SQIVND (reference sequence). J gave up 3 bases and V 11 bases, and 9 bases lay outside the gene matches. The CDR3 DNA sequence: TGTGCCGCCTCTAGCGGGAGTGGCGAAGAGACCCAGTACTTC. It translates to CAASSGSGEETQYF.

The chain carries TRBV19 and TRBJ1-1; tentative D call: TRBD1 (6 bases). Germline values: CDR1 LNHDA, CDR2 SQIVND (reference sequence). CDR3 size: 15 residues. V was trimmed by 5 bases and J by 3 bases, leaving 16 bases between them. As DNA, the CDR3 is TGTGCCAGTAGTGAGTTCTTGGACAGTTACACTGAAGCTTTCTTT. It specifies CASSEFLDSYTEAFF. The full variable domain, in which reference TRBV19 and TRBJ1-1 provide the parts outside the CDR3, is DGGITQSPKYLFRKEGQNVTLSCEQNLNHDAMYWYRQDPGQGLRLIYYSQIVNDFQKGDIAEGYSVSREKKESFPLTVTSAQKNPTAFYLCASSEFLDSYTEAFFGQGTRLTVV.

For this clone: Other DNA sequences from this sample encode an identical CDR3 as well. The chain carries TRBV27 and TRBJ2-7; 10 bases map to TRBD1. The CDR3 spans 14 residues. Looked up from germline, CDR1 is MNHEY and CDR2 is SMNVEV (reference sequence). V lost 5 bases to trimming and J lost 5 bases; unmatched junction nucleotides: 6. As DNA, the CDR3 is TGTGCCAGCAGTCTCCGACAGGGGGCCCACGAGCAGTACTTC. The encoded protein is CASSLRQGAHEQYF.

This rearrangement joins TRBV9 to TRBJ2-1; D uncertain. This CDR3 contains 13 residues. Germline V gives CDR1 SGDLS, CDR2 YYNGEE. The V gene lost 3 bases and the J gene lost 6 bases, with 10 bases spanning the gap. The CDR3 here is CASSGLESNEQFF. In nucleotides, the CDR3 is TGTGCCAGCAGCGGTCTCGAGAGCAATGAGCAGTTCTTC.

The rearrangement joins TRBV7-8 to TRBJ2-7; TRBD2 aligns across 7 bases. Germline V lookup: CDR1 SGHVS, CDR2 FQNEAQ. The CDR3 totals 16 residues. Unmatched junction bases numbered 8, after V lost 2 bases and J lost 1 base. This CDR3 reads CASSLWPRGESYEQYF. The CDR3 DNA is TGTGCCAGCAGCTTATGGCCTCGGGGGGAGTCCTACGAGCAGTACTTC.

The chain recombines TRBV28 with TRBJ2-5; 7 bases agree with TRBD1. V dropped 5 bases and J dropped 14; count of bases not matched to a gene: 11. Germline CDR1 reads MDHEN; CDR2 reads SYDVKM. The CDR3 spans 12 residues. DNA of the CDR3: TGTGCCAGCAGTCGGCAGGACAGGCCGCTTTACTTC. Translated, it gives CASSRQDRPLYF.

The chain uses TRBV6-1 and TRBJ1-1; D remains ambiguous. The CDR3 is 14 amino acids. Germline-derived CDR1 and CDR2 are MNHNS and SASEGT. V gave up 7 bases and J gave up 1 base, with 13 bases separating them. This CDR3 reads CASTQRVQNTEAFF. The CDR3 DNA reads TGTGCCAGCACCCAAAGGGTACAGAACACTGAAGCTTTCTTT.

This chain joins TRBV15 and TRBJ2-7; D is perhaps TRBD2 (6 bases). CDR3 length: 15 residues. Germline CDR1 is LNHNV and CDR2 is YYDKDF (reference sequence). Trimming took 4 bases from V and 4 from J, leaving 17 bases between them. CDR3 DNA: TGTGCCACCAGCAAGGACCCGGGAGTGTCGTACGAGCAGTACTTC. Translation: CATSKDPGVSYEQYF.

Worth noting for this clone: Other DNA sequences in the sample encode the same CDR3. This chain uses TRBV5-1 with TRBJ2-2; D is ambiguous. Germline-derived CDR1 and CDR2 are SGHRS and YFSETQ. V dropped 4 bases and J dropped 1 base, with 8 bases sitting between them. The CDR3 is 14 residues long. CDR3 protein: CASSLGQNTGELFF. CDR3 nucleotide sequence: TGCGCCAGCAGCCTCGGGCAGAACACCGGGGAGCTGTTTTTT.

The chain joins TRBV2 to TRBJ2-5; 9 bases are shared with TRBD1. The closer fit of TRBJ2-7 to the DNA end suggests the J call may be wrong. Germline loops: CDR1 SNHLY, CDR2 FYNNEI. CDR3 length: 13 residues. Here the CDR3 reads CASSWDREYEQYF. DNA of the CDR3: TGTGCCAGCAGTTGGGACAGGGAATACGAGCAGTACTTC.

The sample holds one count of this clone. The chain couples TRBV4-1 to TRBJ1-5; no clear D. Looked up from germline, CDR1 is MGHRA and CDR2 is YSYEKL. The V and J ends lost 0 bases and 4 bases respectively, with 10 bases between them. This CDR3 spans 15 amino acids. DNA of the CDR3: TGCGCCAGCAGCCAAGATGGTCGTGGAAATCAGCCCCAGCATTTT. Translating gives CASSQDGRGNQPQHF.

The chain's CDR3 is CASSFGDAPYSNQPQHF. The CDR3, as DNA: TGTGCCAGCAGTTTCGGGGATGCCCCCTATAGCAATCAGCCCCAGCATTTT. This chain links TRBV28 with TRBJ1-5, with D uncertain. This CDR3 has 17 amino acids. The V end lost 3 bases, the J end lost 0 bases, and 15 bases lay between the germline ends. CDR1 MDHEN and CDR2 SYDVKM come from the germline V gene.

This chain joins TRBV21-1 and TRBJ2-2; the DNA was not compared with TRBD1, the D call given in the table. TRBV21-1 is annotated as a pseudogene. The CDR3 runs 16 residues. CDR3 nucleotides: TGTGCCAGCAGCAAAGTGGGAAGGGGGTACACCGGGGAGCTGTTTTTT. Protein: CASSKVGRGYTGELFF.

V gene TRBV9 combines with J gene TRBJ2-3; 12 positions match TRBD2. Germline loops: CDR1 SGDLS, CDR2 YYNGEE. Unmatched junction bases numbered 8, after V lost 4 bases and J lost 2 bases. The CDR3 covers 17 residues. The CDR3 region has the DNA TGTGCCAGCAGCCCAAGAGGGACTAGCGGGCTCACAGATACGCAGTATTTT. Amino acids: CASSPRGTSGLTDTQYF.